Here is one TCR beta chain with its context. Germline V gene data show CDR1 as MNHEY and CDR2 as SMNVEV (reference sequence). The V and J ends lost 6 bases and 2 bases, in that order; junction bases with no gene match: 3. This CDR3 has 14 residues. The record originates from a study of blood T cell repertoires in COVID-19. Here immunoSEQ multiplex PCR was the method, and the copy in TCRdb shows in-frame clones only, minus some. The table shows approximately 250,000 clones, with roughly 85% occurring only once. This clonotype was sampled from a man between 40 and 49 years old with acute or convalescent COVID-19. Sequenced input: peripheral blood. The chain has TRBV27 and TRBJ2-2; 7 nucleotides line up with TRBD1. CDR3 amino acids: CASRDRENTGELFF. The CDR3 DNA reads as TGTGCCAGCAGAGACAGGGAAAACACCGGGGAGCTGTTTTTT.